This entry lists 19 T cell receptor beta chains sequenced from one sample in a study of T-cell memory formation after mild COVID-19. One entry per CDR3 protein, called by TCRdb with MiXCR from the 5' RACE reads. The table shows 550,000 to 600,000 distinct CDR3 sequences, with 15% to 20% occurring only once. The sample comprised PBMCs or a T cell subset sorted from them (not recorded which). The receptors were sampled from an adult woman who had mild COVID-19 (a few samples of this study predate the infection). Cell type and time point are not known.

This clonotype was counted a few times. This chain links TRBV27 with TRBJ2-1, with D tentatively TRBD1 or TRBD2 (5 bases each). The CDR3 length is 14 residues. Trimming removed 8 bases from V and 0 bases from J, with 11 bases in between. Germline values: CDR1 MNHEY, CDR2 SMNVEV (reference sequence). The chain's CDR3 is CASGSGSSYNEQFF. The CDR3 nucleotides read TGTGCCAGCGGATCAGGGAGCTCCTACAATGAGCAGTTCTTC.

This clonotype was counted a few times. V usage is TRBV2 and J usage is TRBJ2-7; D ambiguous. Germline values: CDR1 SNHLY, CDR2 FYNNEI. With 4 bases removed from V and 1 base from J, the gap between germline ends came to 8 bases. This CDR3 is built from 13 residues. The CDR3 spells CASSVAISYEQYF. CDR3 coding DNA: TGTGCCAGCAGTGTGGCCATTTCCTACGAGCAGTACTTC. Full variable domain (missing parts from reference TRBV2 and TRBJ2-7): EPEVTQTPSHQVTQMGQEVILRCVPISNHLYFYWYRQILGQKVEFLVSFYNNEISEKSEIFDDQFSVERPDGSNFTLKIRSTKLEDSAMYFCASSVAISYEQYFGPGTRLTVT.

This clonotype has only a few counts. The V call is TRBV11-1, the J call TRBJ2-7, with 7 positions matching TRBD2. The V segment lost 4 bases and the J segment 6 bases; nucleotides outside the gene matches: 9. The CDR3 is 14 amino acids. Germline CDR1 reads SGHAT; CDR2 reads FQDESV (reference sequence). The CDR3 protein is CASSSNGGRSEQYF. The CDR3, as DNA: TGTGCCAGCAGCTCAAATGGCGGGAGATCCGAGCAGTACTTC.

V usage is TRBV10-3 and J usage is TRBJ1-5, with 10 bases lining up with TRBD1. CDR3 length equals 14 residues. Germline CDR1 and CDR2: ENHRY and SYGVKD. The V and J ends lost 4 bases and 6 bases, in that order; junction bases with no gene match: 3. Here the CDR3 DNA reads TGTGCCATCAGTGGGGACAGGGGAGGTCAGCCCCAGCATTTT. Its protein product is CAISGDRGGQPQHF.

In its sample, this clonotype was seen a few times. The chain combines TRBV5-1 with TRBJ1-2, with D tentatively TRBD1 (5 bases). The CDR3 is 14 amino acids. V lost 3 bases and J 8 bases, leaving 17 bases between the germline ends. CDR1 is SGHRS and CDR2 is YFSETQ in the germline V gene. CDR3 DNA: TGCGCCAGCAGCTCTAGTCCCGGGACCGGCGGCTACACCTTC. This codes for CASSSSPGTGGYTF.

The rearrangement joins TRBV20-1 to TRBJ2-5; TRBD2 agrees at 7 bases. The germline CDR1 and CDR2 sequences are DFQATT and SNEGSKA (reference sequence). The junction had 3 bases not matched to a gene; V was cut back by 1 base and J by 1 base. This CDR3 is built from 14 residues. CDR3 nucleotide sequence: TGCAGTGCTAGAGTTCGGGGGGTCCAAGAGACCCAGTACTTC. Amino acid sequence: CSARVRGVQETQYF.

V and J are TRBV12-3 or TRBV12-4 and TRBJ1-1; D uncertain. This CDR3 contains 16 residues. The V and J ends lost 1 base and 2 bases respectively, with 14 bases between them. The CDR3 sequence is CASSLVRWAGNTEAFF. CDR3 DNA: TGTGCCAGCAGTTTAGTACGATGGGCAGGAAACACTGAAGCTTTCTTT.

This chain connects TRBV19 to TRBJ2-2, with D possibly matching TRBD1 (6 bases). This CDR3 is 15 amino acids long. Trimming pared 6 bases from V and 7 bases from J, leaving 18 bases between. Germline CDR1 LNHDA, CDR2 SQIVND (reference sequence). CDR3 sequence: CASRVPTGYGGELFF. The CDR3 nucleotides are TGTGCCAGTAGAGTCCCGACAGGCTATGGCGGGGAGCTGTTTTTT.

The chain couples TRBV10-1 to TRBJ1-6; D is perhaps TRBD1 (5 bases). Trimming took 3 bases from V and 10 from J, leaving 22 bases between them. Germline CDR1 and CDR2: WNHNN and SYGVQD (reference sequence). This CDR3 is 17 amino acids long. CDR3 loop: CASSESERGREESPLHF. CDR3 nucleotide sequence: TGCGCCAGCAGTGAATCCGAACGGGGCAGGGAGGAATCACCCCTCCACTTT.

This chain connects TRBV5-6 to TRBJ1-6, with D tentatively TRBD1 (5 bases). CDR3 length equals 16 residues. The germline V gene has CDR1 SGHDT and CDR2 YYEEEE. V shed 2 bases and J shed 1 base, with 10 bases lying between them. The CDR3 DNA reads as TGTGCCAGCAGCTTCAGGGCAGGATCCTATAATTCACCCCTCCACTTT. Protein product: CASSFRAGSYNSPLHF.

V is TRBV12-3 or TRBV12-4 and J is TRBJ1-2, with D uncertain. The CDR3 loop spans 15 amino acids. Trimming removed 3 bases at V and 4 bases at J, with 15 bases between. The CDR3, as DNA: TGTGCCAGCAGTTTCTTAGGACCGCGGGGCTATGGCTACACCTTC. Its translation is CASSFLGPRGYGYTF.

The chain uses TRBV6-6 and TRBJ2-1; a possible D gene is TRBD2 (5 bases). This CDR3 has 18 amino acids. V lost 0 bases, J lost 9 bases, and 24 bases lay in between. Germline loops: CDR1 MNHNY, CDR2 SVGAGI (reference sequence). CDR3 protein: CASSYSRGVPGKDGEQFF. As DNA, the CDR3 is TGTGCCAGCAGTTACTCGAGAGGTGTTCCGGGAAAGGACGGTGAGCAGTTCTTC.

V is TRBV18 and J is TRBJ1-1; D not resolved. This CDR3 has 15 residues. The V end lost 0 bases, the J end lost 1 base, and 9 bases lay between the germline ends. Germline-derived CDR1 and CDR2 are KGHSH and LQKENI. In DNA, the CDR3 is TGTGCCAGCTCACCACCGATAGGGAAGAACACTGAAGCTTTCTTT. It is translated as CASSPPIGKNTEAFF. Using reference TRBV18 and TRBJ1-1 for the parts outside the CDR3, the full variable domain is NAGVMQNPRHLVRRRGQEARLRCSPMKGHSHVYWYRQLPEEGLKFMVYLQKENIIDESGMPKERFSAEFPKEGPSILRIQQVVRGDSAAYFCASSPPIGKNTEAFFGQGTRLTVV.

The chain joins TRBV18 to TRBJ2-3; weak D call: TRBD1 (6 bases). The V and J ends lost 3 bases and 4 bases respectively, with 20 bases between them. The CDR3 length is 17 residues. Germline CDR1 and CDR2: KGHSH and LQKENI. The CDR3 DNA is TGTGCCAGCTCACCGGTTTACAGGGCCGGCGGAGCAGATACGCAGTATTTT. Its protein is CASSPVYRAGGADTQYF.

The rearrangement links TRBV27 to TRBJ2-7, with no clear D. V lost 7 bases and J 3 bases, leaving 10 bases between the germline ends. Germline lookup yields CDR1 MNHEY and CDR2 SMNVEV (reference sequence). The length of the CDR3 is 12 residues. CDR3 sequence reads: CASIGSHYEQYF. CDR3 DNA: TGTGCCAGCATCGGGTCCCACTACGAGCAGTACTTC.

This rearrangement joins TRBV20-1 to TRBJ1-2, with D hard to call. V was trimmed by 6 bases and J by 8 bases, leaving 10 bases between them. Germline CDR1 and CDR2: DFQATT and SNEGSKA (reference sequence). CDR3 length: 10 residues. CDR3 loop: CSAHPYGYTF. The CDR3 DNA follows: TGCAGTGCCCACCCTTACGGCTACACCTTC.

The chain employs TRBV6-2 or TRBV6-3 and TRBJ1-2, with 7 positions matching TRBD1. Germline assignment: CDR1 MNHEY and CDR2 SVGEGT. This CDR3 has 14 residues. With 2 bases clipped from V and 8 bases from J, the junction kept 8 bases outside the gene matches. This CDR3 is CASSYPDRAGGYTF. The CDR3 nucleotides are TGTGCCAGCAGTTACCCTGACAGGGCGGGCGGCTACACCTTC.

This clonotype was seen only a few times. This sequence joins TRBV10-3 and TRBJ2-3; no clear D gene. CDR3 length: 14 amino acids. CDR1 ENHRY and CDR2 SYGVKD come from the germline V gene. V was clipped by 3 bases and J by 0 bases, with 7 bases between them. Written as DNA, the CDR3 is TGTGCCATCAGTGAACGTGGTAGCACAGATACGCAGTATTTT. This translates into CAISERGSTDTQYF.

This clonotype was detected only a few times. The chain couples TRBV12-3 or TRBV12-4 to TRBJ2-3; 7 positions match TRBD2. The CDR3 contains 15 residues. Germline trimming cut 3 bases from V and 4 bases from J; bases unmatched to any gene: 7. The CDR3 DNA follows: TGTGCCAGCAGTTTCTCCAGCGGGGTTTCAGATACGCAGTATTTT. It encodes CASSFSSGVSDTQYF.